This is a list of T cell receptor beta chains from one sample in a study of early T cells in non-severe SARS-CoV-2 infection. TCRdb fed the 5' RACE reads into MiXCR, producing one record per CDR3 protein. The sample lists tens of thousands of distinct CDR3 sequences, 5.5% to 6.5% seen once, with around 7.6% in the top ten. Sequencing was done on a sample of whole blood. The receptors were sampled from an adult who was a healthcare worker with PCR-confirmed SARS-CoV-2 infection or an uninfected control (not recorded which). CDR3s include the opening cysteine and the closing phenylalanine or tryptophan. Fields, in order: clone size, J gene, D gene, V gene, CDR3 DNA, CDR3 protein. The D gene is left open where the match is weak. Clone size is shown for a subset of rows, as once, few, many or a class of expanded clone.

abundance: few
j_gene: TRBJ1-2
d_gene: .
v_gene: TRBV29-1
CDR3nt: TGCAGCGGTGCAGGGGCTAACTATGGCTACACCTTC
CDR3aa: CSGAGANYGYTF

abundance: few
j_gene: TRBJ1-1
d_gene: TRBD1
v_gene: TRBV12-5
CDR3nt: TGTGCTAGTGGTTTGGACCGGACAGGGTGGGAAGCTTTCTTT
CDR3aa: CASGLDRTGWEAFF

abundance: few
j_gene: TRBJ2-1
d_gene: TRBD2
v_gene: TRBV9
CDR3nt: TGTGCCAGCAGCGCGGGGTCTAGCGGGTACAATGAGCAGTTCTTC
CDR3aa: CASSAGSSGYNEQFF

abundance: many
j_gene: TRBJ2-7
d_gene: .
v_gene: TRBV12-3/TRBV12-4
CDR3nt: TGTGCCAGCACCTCAGGAGTATACGAGCAGTACTTC
CDR3aa: CASTSGVYEQYF

abundance: .
j_gene: TRBJ1-3
d_gene: .
v_gene: TRBV5-6
CDR3nt: TGTGCCAGCAGCCCGAGTCATCACTACTCTGGAAACACCATATATTTT
CDR3aa: CASSPSHHYSGNTIYF

abundance: .
j_gene: TRBJ2-7
d_gene: TRBD2
v_gene: TRBV20-1
CDR3nt: TGCAGTGCTAGAGACCCGGTAGGGACTAGCATTAACGAGCAGTACTTC
CDR3aa: CSARDPVGTSINEQYF

abundance: .
j_gene: TRBJ2-2
d_gene: TRBD2
v_gene: TRBV6-6
CDR3nt: TGTGCCAGCAGTTACTCGACTCTAGCGGCGAACACCGGGGAGCTGTTTTTT
CDR3aa: CASSYSTLAANTGELFF

abundance: medium-sized
j_gene: TRBJ2-3
d_gene: TRBD1
v_gene: TRBV7-8
CDR3nt: TGTGCCAGCAGCGGACAGGGCACAGATACGCAGTATTTT
CDR3aa: CASSGQGTDTQYF

abundance: many
j_gene: TRBJ1-3
d_gene: .
v_gene: TRBV4-3
CDR3nt: TGCGCCAGCAGCCAAGATCGTCGAGGAAACACCATATATTTT
CDR3aa: CASSQDRRGNTIYF

abundance: many
j_gene: TRBJ1-1
d_gene: .
v_gene: TRBV5-4
CDR3nt: TGTGCCAGCAGCCCGAACGTGGCAGGAGGGGCCGAAGCTTTCTTT
CDR3aa: CASSPNVAGGAEAFF

abundance: many
j_gene: TRBJ2-3
d_gene: TRBD1
v_gene: TRBV7-9
CDR3nt: TGTGCCAGCAGCCCCCGGACAGGGTGGGGAACTAGCACAGATACGCAGTATTTT
CDR3aa: CASSPRTGWGTSTDTQYF

abundance: many
j_gene: TRBJ1-2
d_gene: TRBD1
v_gene: TRBV20-1
CDR3nt: TGCAGTGCCAGAGAGGAGGGGGCGAATGGCTACACCTTC
CDR3aa: CSAREEGANGYTF

abundance: many
j_gene: TRBJ2-7
d_gene: TRBD1
v_gene: TRBV5-1
CDR3nt: TGCGCCAGCAGTGAGGGGGCATACGAGCAGTACTTC
CDR3aa: CASSEGAYEQYF

abundance: .
j_gene: TRBJ2-5
d_gene: .
v_gene: TRBV7-6
CDR3nt: TGTGCCAGCAGCTCCAGCCAGACGGGGATGGAGGCCCAGTACTTC
CDR3aa: CASSSSQTGMEAQYF

abundance: many
j_gene: TRBJ1-2
d_gene: .
v_gene: TRBV13
CDR3nt: TGTGCCAGCAGCGAAGGACAAGGCTATGGCTACACCTTC
CDR3aa: CASSEGQGYGYTF

abundance: many
j_gene: TRBJ2-3
d_gene: TRBD2
v_gene: TRBV9
CDR3nt: TGTGCCAGCAGCCCCCCGGGGACTAGCGGGTCCGTGACGCAGTATTTT
CDR3aa: CASSPPGTSGSVTQYF

abundance: .
j_gene: TRBJ2-3
d_gene: TRBD1
v_gene: TRBV20-1
CDR3nt: TGCAGTGCTAGAGGAGGACAGGGGACGACAGATACGCAGTATTTT
CDR3aa: CSARGGQGTTDTQYF

abundance: many
j_gene: TRBJ1-2
d_gene: TRBD1
v_gene: TRBV10-3
CDR3nt: TGTGCCATCAGTGAGTGGACAGGGGCTAACTATGGCTACACCTTC
CDR3aa: CAISEWTGANYGYTF

abundance: many
j_gene: TRBJ1-1
d_gene: .
v_gene: TRBV7-2
CDR3nt: TGTGCCAGCAGAGACGACAGCCGAGGCACTGAAGCTTTCTTT
CDR3aa: CASRDDSRGTEAFF

abundance: many
j_gene: TRBJ1-5
d_gene: .
v_gene: TRBV6-5
CDR3nt: TGTGCCAGCAGTTACTCTTGGGGGGGCCGGCAGCCCCAGCATTTT
CDR3aa: CASSYSWGGRQPQHF

abundance: many
j_gene: TRBJ1-4
d_gene: TRBD1
v_gene: TRBV7-9
CDR3nt: TGTGCCAGCAGCCCCCAGGGGGGGATGAGTGAAAAACTGTTTTTT
CDR3aa: CASSPQGGMSEKLFF

abundance: many
j_gene: TRBJ1-5
d_gene: TRBD1
v_gene: TRBV6-4
CDR3nt: TGTGCCAGCAGTGACGGGACAGGGGGCAATCAGCCCCAGCATTTT
CDR3aa: CASSDGTGGNQPQHF

abundance: .
j_gene: TRBJ1-2
d_gene: .
v_gene: TRBV20-1
CDR3nt: TGCAGTGCCCAGCCGCCGGGCTACTTCTATGGCTACACCTTC
CDR3aa: CSAQPPGYFYGYTF

abundance: many
j_gene: TRBJ2-5
d_gene: TRBD1
v_gene: TRBV12-3/TRBV12-4
CDR3nt: TGTGCCAGCAGAGAGACAGGGGGCCAGGAGACCCAGTACTTC
CDR3aa: CASRETGGQETQYF

abundance: .
j_gene: TRBJ2-6
d_gene: .
v_gene: TRBV6-5
CDR3nt: TGTGCCACCCTCCGGGGACCGTTCTCTGGGGCCAACGTCCTGACTTTC
CDR3aa: CATLRGPFSGANVLTF

abundance: many
j_gene: TRBJ2-1
d_gene: .
v_gene: TRBV5-1
CDR3nt: TGCGCCAGCAGAAGGACACCCAGCTCCTACAATGAGCAGTTCTTC
CDR3aa: CASRRTPSSYNEQFF

abundance: many
j_gene: TRBJ2-1
d_gene: TRBD2
v_gene: TRBV6-5
CDR3nt: TGTGCCAGCAGGGGACTAGCGGGGGTCCAGGGGGTTCTGGATGAGCAGTTCTTC
CDR3aa: CASRGLAGVQGVLDEQFF

abundance: many
j_gene: TRBJ1-1
d_gene: .
v_gene: TRBV9
CDR3nt: TGTGCCAGCAGCGTAGCTCCCCACACTGAAGCTTTCTTT
CDR3aa: CASSVAPHTEAFF

abundance: many
j_gene: TRBJ2-3
d_gene: .
v_gene: TRBV12-5
CDR3nt: TGTGCTAGTTGCGCCCGCACAGATACGCAGTATTTT
CDR3aa: CASCARTDTQYF

abundance: once
j_gene: TRBJ2-7
d_gene: .
v_gene: TRBV29-1
CDR3nt: TGCAGCGTAGCAGAGCTTGCGGAGCAGTACTTC
CDR3aa: CSVAELAEQYF

abundance: many
j_gene: TRBJ1-1
d_gene: .
v_gene: TRBV5-6
CDR3nt: TGTGCCAGCAGCTTGGTCGGTGGGGAGGTTGAAGCTTTCTTT
CDR3aa: CASSLVGGEVEAFF

abundance: few
j_gene: TRBJ2-1
d_gene: .
v_gene: TRBV7-9
CDR3nt: TGTGCCAGCAGGGAAAGGGTGAGCTCCTACAATGAGCAGTTCTTC
CDR3aa: CASRERVSSYNEQFF

abundance: many
j_gene: TRBJ2-5
d_gene: TRBD2
v_gene: TRBV11-2
CDR3nt: TGTGCCAGCAGCCACCTGCCGCTAGCGGGGGATGAGACCCAGTACTTC
CDR3aa: CASSHLPLAGDETQYF

abundance: many
j_gene: TRBJ2-5
d_gene: TRBD2
v_gene: TRBV5-1
CDR3nt: TGCGCCAGCAGCGACTACGGACTAGCGGGAGGCCAAGAGACCCAGTACTTC
CDR3aa: CASSDYGLAGGQETQYF

abundance: .
j_gene: TRBJ2-3
d_gene: TRBD2
v_gene: TRBV11-3
CDR3nt: TGTGCCAGCAGCTTAACTAGCGGGAGACAGGGTACAGATACGCAGTATTTT
CDR3aa: CASSLTSGRQGTDTQYF

abundance: many
j_gene: TRBJ2-7
d_gene: TRBD1
v_gene: TRBV12-3/TRBV12-4
CDR3nt: TGTGCCAGCCTCTCTCAGACAGGGAACAACGAGCAGTACTTC
CDR3aa: CASLSQTGNNEQYF

abundance: .
j_gene: TRBJ2-4
d_gene: TRBD2
v_gene: TRBV20-1
CDR3nt: TGCAGTGCTCGGACTAGCGCAAACATTCAGTACTTC
CDR3aa: CSARTSANIQYF

abundance: many
j_gene: TRBJ2-1
d_gene: .
v_gene: TRBV2
CDR3nt: TGTGCCAGCGAGTTAGGGGGTGAGCAGTTCTTC
CDR3aa: CASELGGEQFF

abundance: .
j_gene: TRBJ2-6
d_gene: .
v_gene: TRBV7-3
CDR3nt: TGTGCCAGCAGCGTGGGGCTGACAGCTGGGGCCAACGTCCTGACTTTC
CDR3aa: CASSVGLTAGANVLTF

abundance: many
j_gene: TRBJ2-1
d_gene: TRBD2
v_gene: TRBV27
CDR3nt: TGTGCCAGCAGTCCATGGACTAGCGGGAGCGATGAGCAGTTCTTC
CDR3aa: CASSPWTSGSDEQFF

abundance: many
j_gene: TRBJ2-3
d_gene: .
v_gene: TRBV5-1
CDR3nt: TGCGCCAGCAGCTTGGTCTTTTCGGGGGGCACAGATACGCAGTATTTT
CDR3aa: CASSLVFSGGTDTQYF

abundance: once
j_gene: TRBJ2-1
d_gene: TRBD2
v_gene: TRBV10-3
CDR3nt: TGTGCCATCAGGGGGACTAGCGGGGATGATGAGCAGTTCTTC
CDR3aa: CAIRGTSGDDEQFF

abundance: many
j_gene: TRBJ2-1
d_gene: .
v_gene: TRBV29-1
CDR3nt: TGCAGCGTTGCCCCAAGCGGGTTTTACAATGAGCAGTTCTTC
CDR3aa: CSVAPSGFYNEQFF

abundance: many
j_gene: TRBJ1-5
d_gene: .
v_gene: TRBV6-2/TRBV6-3
CDR3nt: TGTGCCAGCAGTCCCGACAATCAGCCCCAGCATTTT
CDR3aa: CASSPDNQPQHF

abundance: many
j_gene: TRBJ1-5
d_gene: .
v_gene: TRBV4-2
CDR3nt: TGTGCCAGCAGCCAAGGACAAGAAAATCAGCCCCAGCATTTT
CDR3aa: CASSQGQENQPQHF

abundance: many
j_gene: TRBJ1-5
d_gene: .
v_gene: TRBV20-1
CDR3nt: TGCAGTGCTACCCTAGTTTCGAGACCCAATCAGCCCCAGCATTTT
CDR3aa: CSATLVSRPNQPQHF

abundance: many
j_gene: TRBJ2-1
d_gene: TRBD2
v_gene: TRBV7-2
CDR3nt: TGTGCCAGCAGCTTAGGGGCCGGGACTAGTAGCCACAATGAGCAGTTCTTC
CDR3aa: CASSLGAGTSSHNEQFF

abundance: many
j_gene: TRBJ2-2
d_gene: .
v_gene: TRBV10-2
CDR3nt: TGCGCCAGCAACCCAACTTTCTCCGACACCGGGGAGCTGTTTTTT
CDR3aa: CASNPTFSDTGELFF